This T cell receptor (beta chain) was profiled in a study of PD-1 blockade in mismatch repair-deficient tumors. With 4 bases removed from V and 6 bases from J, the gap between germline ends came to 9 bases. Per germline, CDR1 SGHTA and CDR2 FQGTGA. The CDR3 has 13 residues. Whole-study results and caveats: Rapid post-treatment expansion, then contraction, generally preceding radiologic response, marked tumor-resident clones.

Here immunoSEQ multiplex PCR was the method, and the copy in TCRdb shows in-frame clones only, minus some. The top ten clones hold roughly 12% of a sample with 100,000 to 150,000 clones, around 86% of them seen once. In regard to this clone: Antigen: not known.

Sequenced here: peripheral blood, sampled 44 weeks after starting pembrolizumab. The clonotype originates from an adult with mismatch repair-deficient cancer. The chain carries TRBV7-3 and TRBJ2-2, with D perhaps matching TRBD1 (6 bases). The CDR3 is CASSSKGAGELFF. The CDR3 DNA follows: TGTGCCAGCAGCTCTAAGGGGGCCGGGGAGCTGTTTTTT.